The 19 T cell receptor beta chains below all came from one sample that was sequenced in a study of PD-1 blockade in classical Hodgkin lymphoma. As to time point: cycle 4 day 1 (C4D1), after five to seven weeks of nivolumab. Every patient had relapsed following autologous stem cell transplantation, and cohorts differed in brentuximab vedotin exposure. Profiled with immunoSEQ multiplex PCR; TCRdb holds only in-frame clones, not every one. The profile shows under 80,000 clones, 87% of them singletons. The starting material was peripheral blood mononuclear cells (PBMCs), obtained before the fourth cycle of nivolumab. The receptors shown here come from a human donor with classical Hodgkin lymphoma.

This clone came up once. V and J are TRBV5-5 and TRBJ1-6, with 10 bases that match TRBD1. After removal of 4 bases from V and 6 bases from J, the junction contained 7 bases not matched to a gene. This CDR3 spans 16 amino acids. CDR1 SGHKS and CDR2 YYEKEE come from the germline V gene (reference sequence). CDR3 sequence: CASSARTGGANSPLHF. The DNA for the CDR3 is TGTGCCAGCAGCGCAAGGACAGGGGGGGCTAATTCACCCCTCCACTTT.

V gene TRBV6-1 combines with J gene TRBJ1-6; D remains ambiguous. Trimming took 4 bases from V and 0 from J, leaving 19 bases between them. Germline CDR1 and CDR2: MNHNS and SASEGT. The CDR3 totals 19 residues. CDR3: CASSGFGRTASSYNSPLHF. DNA for the CDR3: TGTGCCAGCAGTGGGTTTGGCAGGACCGCGAGCTCCTATAATTCACCCCTCCACTTT.

V is TRBV5-1 and J is TRBJ2-1; D uncertain. The CDR3 is 16 amino acids. CDR1 is SGHRS, CDR2 YFSETQ, per germline. The V end lost 4 bases, the J end lost 5 bases, and 19 bases lay between the germline ends. The CDR3 nucleotides read TGCGCCAGCAGCGTGAACGGGCGCAAGGGTAACAATGAGCAGTTCTTC. Translated, it gives CASSVNGRKGNNEQFF.

J is TRBJ1-3 and V is TRBV2; D call uncertain. This CDR3 contains 15 residues. With 7 bases removed from V and 0 bases from J, the gap between germline ends came to 13 bases. Germline V gene lookup returns CDR1 SNHLY and CDR2 FYNNEI. The CDR3 coding sequence is TGTGCCAGCACCGTCGAAGTGTTCTCTGGAAACACCATATATTTT. Amino acids: CASTVEVFSGNTIYF. The whole variable domain, filled in from reference TRBV2 and TRBJ1-3, reads EPEVTQTPSHQVTQMGQEVILRCVPISNHLYFYWYRQILGQKVEFLVSFYNNEISEKSEIFDDQFSVERPDGSNFTLKIRSTKLEDSAMYFCASTVEVFSGNTIYFGEGSWLTVV.

The chain combines TRBV5-1 with TRBJ1-4, with D possibly TRBD1 on 5 matching bases. Germline V lookup: CDR1 SGHRS, CDR2 YFSETQ. Deletions cut 0 bases from V and 8 bases from J, with 11 bases between. CDR3 size: 14 residues. Here the CDR3 reads CASSLVGAGEKLFF. The CDR3 nucleotides are TGCGCCAGCAGCTTGGTAGGGGCAGGCGAAAAACTGTTTTTT.

This chain joins TRBV5-5 and TRBJ2-2; D might be TRBD2 (5 bases). Trimming removed 4 bases from V and 1 base from J, with 8 bases in between. Germline loops: CDR1 SGHKS, CDR2 YYEKEE (reference sequence). CDR3 length equals 14 residues. The CDR3 is CASSRGLNTGELFF. DNA of the CDR3: TGTGCCAGCAGCCGCGGACTGAACACCGGGGAGCTGTTTTTT. Complete variable domain (other parts from reference TRBV5-5 and TRBJ2-2): DAGVTQSPTHLIKTRGQQVTLRCSPISGHKSVSWYQQVLGQGPQFIFQYYEKEERGRGNFPDRFSARQFPNYSSELNVNALLLGDSALYLCASSRGLNTGELFFGEGSRLTVL.

This clone turned up a few times. The CDR3 loop is CASSLDRTINSPLHF. CDR3 DNA: TGCGCCAGCAGCTTGGACCGAACCATCAATTCACCCCTCCACTTT. The rearrangement links TRBV5-1 to TRBJ1-6; D uncertain. With 0 bases removed from V and 7 bases from J, the gap between germline ends came to 11 bases. Germline assignment: CDR1 SGHRS and CDR2 YFSETQ. This CDR3 is built from 15 residues.

This chain connects TRBV19 to TRBJ1-5; D gene unclear. CDR1 and CDR2 (germline): LNHDA, SQIVND (reference sequence). Between the trimmed V and J ends, which lost 7 bases and 1 base, there was a span of 20 bases. The CDR3 totals 17 residues. The CDR3 loop reads CASTHLRLGVSNQPQHF. CDR3 DNA sequence: TGTGCCAGTACCCACCTTCGGTTAGGCGTAAGCAATCAGCCCCAGCATTTT. Full variable domain (outside the CDR3, taken from reference TRBV19 and TRBJ1-5): DGGITQSPKYLFRKEGQNVTLSCEQNLNHDAMYWYRQDPGQGLRLIYYSQIVNDFQKGDIAEGYSVSREKKESFPLTVTSAQKNPTAFYLCASTHLRLGVSNQPQHFGDGTRLSIL.

The chain uses TRBV4-2 and TRBJ2-7; weak D call: TRBD1 (6 bases). The CDR3 sequence is 15 residues long. Deletions cut 0 bases from V and 0 bases from J, with 9 bases between. Germline V CDR1 and CDR2: LGHNA, YNFKEQ. CDR3 loop: CASSQEEQGSYEQYF. Here the CDR3 DNA reads TGTGCCAGCAGCCAAGAGGAACAGGGCTCCTACGAGCAGTACTTC.

CDR3: CASSVDRGGVGEQFF. Written as DNA, the CDR3 is TGTGCCAGTAGTGTGGACAGGGGAGGGGTGGGTGAGCAGTTCTTC. The genes are TRBV19 and TRBJ2-1; 9 bases are shared with TRBD1. CDR1 and CDR2 from the germline V gene are LNHDA and SQIVND (reference sequence). After removal of 5 bases from V and 9 bases from J, the junction contained 11 bases not matched to a gene. This CDR3 contains 15 residues.

The gene calls are TRBV5-1 and TRBJ1-4; 11 nucleotides match TRBD1. Germline V lookup: CDR1 SGHRS, CDR2 YFSETQ. The V gene end was trimmed by 5 bases and the J gene end by 7 bases; junction bases not matched to a gene: 4. The CDR3 runs to 14 residues. The CDR3 region is CASRPGTGGEKLFF. The CDR3 nucleotides are TGCGCCAGCAGGCCAGGGACAGGGGGTGAAAAACTGTTTTTT.

This clone was seen more than once but under ten times. This chain connects TRBV28 to TRBJ1-3; D is ambiguous. The V gene lost 2 bases and the J gene lost 0 bases, with 2 bases spanning the gap. The CDR3 is 13 residues long. The germline V gene encodes CDR1 MDHEN and CDR2 SYDVKM. The CDR3 DNA is TGTGCCAGCAGTTTAGACTCTGGAAACACCATATATTTT. It is translated as CASSLDSGNTIYF.

The chain carries TRBV6-5 and TRBJ1-6; 8 bases match TRBD1. Germline lookup yields CDR1 MNHEY and CDR2 SVGAGI. CDR3 length: 14 residues. The junction had 9 bases not matched to a gene; V was cut back by 7 bases and J by 10 bases. The chain's CDR3 is CASNRRTGMSPLHF. CDR3 nucleotides: TGTGCCAGCAACCGCCGGACAGGGATGTCACCCCTCCACTTT.

This clone was seen a single time. The chain couples TRBV5-1 to TRBJ2-4; a weak D match, TRBD1 (6 bases). V lost 4 bases and J 5 bases, leaving 13 bases between the germline ends. The germline CDR1 and CDR2 sequences are SGHRS and YFSETQ. The CDR3 consists of 14 residues. The CDR3 DNA reads TGCGCCAGCAGCCCGCAGGGGACCCAAAACATTCAGTACTTC. Translation: CASSPQGTQNIQYF.

V usage is TRBV7-3 and J usage is TRBJ1-2; TRBD1 agrees at 10 bases. The V segment lost 4 bases and the J segment 7 bases; nucleotides outside the gene matches: 6. Germline CDR1 SGHTA, CDR2 FQGTGA. CDR3 length: 14 amino acids. CDR3 nucleotides: TGTGCCAGCAGCTCGACAGGGGGCCTGGGTGGCTACACCTTC. It yields the protein CASSSTGGLGGYTF.

This chain joins TRBV4-1 and TRBJ2-1, with D perhaps TRBD1 or TRBD2 (5 bases each). The CDR3 runs to 16 residues. The germline V and J ends were trimmed by 0 bases and 9 bases, with 18 bases remaining between them. CDR1 is MGHRA, CDR2 YSYEKL, per germline. The CDR3 sequence is CASSQETRGPRGEQFF. In DNA form, the CDR3 reads TGCGCCAGCAGCCAAGAGACCCGCGGGCCGAGGGGTGAGCAGTTCTTC.

This rearrangement joins TRBV9 to TRBJ1-1; D gene uncertain. This CDR3 spans 15 amino acids. The V and J ends lost 3 bases and 0 bases respectively, with 12 bases between them. Germline values: CDR1 SGDLS, CDR2 YYNGEE. CDR3 in amino acids: CASSAQGSMNTEAFF. The CDR3 DNA is TGTGCCAGCAGCGCCCAAGGTTCCATGAACACTGAAGCTTTCTTT.

In its sample, this clone was seen a few times. This sequence joins TRBV19 and TRBJ2-6; D unclear. There are 14 residues in the CDR3. The V end lost 3 bases, the J end lost 0 bases, and 3 bases lay between the germline ends. Looked up from germline, CDR1 is LNHDA and CDR2 is SQIVND (reference sequence). This chain's CDR3 is CASSILSGANVLTF. The CDR3 DNA follows: TGTGCCAGTAGTATTCTCTCTGGGGCCAACGTCCTGACTTTC.

The rearrangement links TRBV19 to TRBJ1-1; TRBD1 matches 9 bases. Trimming cost V 3 bases and J 4 bases; bases outside gene matches: 6. The CDR3 is 15 amino acids. CDR1 is LNHDA, CDR2 SQIVND, per germline (reference sequence). CDR3 region: CASSIGGTGSTEAFF. The CDR3 DNA sequence: TGTGCCAGTAGTATTGGGGGGACAGGGAGCACTGAAGCTTTCTTT. Supplemented by reference TRBV19 and TRBJ1-1, the full variable domain reads DGGITQSPKYLFRKEGQNVTLSCEQNLNHDAMYWYRQDPGQGLRLIYYSQIVNDFQKGDIAEGYSVSREKKESFPLTVTSAQKNPTAFYLCASSIGGTGSTEAFFGQGTRLTVV.